This TCR beta chain was obtained from a study of tumor-infiltrating lymphocytes in primary liver carcinoma. Making TCR beta cDNA involved 400 to 600 ng total RNA and a constant-region primer. Investigators got TCR beta libraries out of three nested multiplex PCR rounds, done with slightly modified ARM-PCR. Using its own MiXCR run on the multiplex PCR reads, TCRdb lists one record per CDR3 protein. In the table there are more than 50,000 distinct CDR3 sequences, over 65% of which are singletons. Extraction of RNA together with DNA used roughly 20-32 mg of unsorted bulk tissue. Comment on this clonotype: Its antigen is not known. One end of the junction fails to match germline, which may point to a read error.

Study-level findings and limits: Only about 8-25% of top clones appeared in all five tumor regions.

Material: liver tumor tissue from sampling region 2. Subset described: tumor region T2, inferior pole. The receptor was isolated from a middle-aged man with primary liver carcinoma and hepatitis B virus infection.

This CDR3 reads CASSSRDWESQETQYF. CDR3 sequence (DNA): TGTGCCAGCAGTTCCCGGGACTGGGAATCCCAAGAGACTCAGTACTTC. The chain couples TRBV12-3 or TRBV12-4 to TRBJ2-5; D perhaps matches TRBD2 (6 bases). This CDR3 contains 16 residues.